Presented here are 31 T cell receptor beta chains from one specimen sequenced in a study of T cell changes during pregnancy in multiple sclerosis (dated by TCRdb to the late 2010s). Receptors were amplified or captured by the immunoSEQ multiplex PCR assay. Entries here come from immuneACCESS through TCRdb and include only in-frame sequences with V and J called. Some clones fail to appear in such tables; in the studies checked, an unresolved V gene covers under half of the shortfall, and the cause of the remainder is unknown. This sample has roughly 89,000 clones in its table, and 85% to 95% of those were observed once. The ten largest clones represent about 2% of the sample. The sample consisted of peripheral blood, taken in the third trimester of pregnancy. These receptors all stem from a female donor with multiple sclerosis, enrolled in a pregnancy study.

The gene calls are TRBV6-6 and TRBJ2-2; D remains unclear. V gave up 6 bases and J gave up 1 base, with 12 bases separating them. The germline V gene encodes CDR1 MNHNY and CDR2 SVGAGI (reference sequence). The CDR3 loop spans 15 amino acids. This CDR3 reads CASRPTGGNTGELFF. The CDR3 DNA reads TGTGCCAGCAGACCCACGGGTGGGAACACCGGGGAGCTGTTTTTT.

This sequence joins TRBV28 and TRBJ1-1; D is unclear. Per germline, CDR1 MDHEN and CDR2 SYDVKM. The CDR3 consists of 13 residues. The V end lost 6 bases, the J end lost 6 bases, and 14 bases lay between the germline ends. The CDR3 reads CASSSRSGSEAFF. In nucleotides, the CDR3 is TGTGCCAGCAGCTCTCGGAGTGGCTCTGAAGCTTTCTTT.

V is TRBV9 and J is TRBJ1-1; D might be TRBD1 (6 bases). V dropped 0 bases and J dropped 0 bases, with 6 bases sitting between them. The CDR3 consists of 14 residues. Germline-derived CDR1 and CDR2 are SGDLS and YYNGEE. The CDR3 bases are TGTGCCAGCAGCGTAGGGACAGTGAACACTGAAGCTTTCTTT. Translating it yields CASSVGTVNTEAFF.

V gene TRBV6-1 combines with J gene TRBJ2-1; 9 bases match TRBD2. This CDR3 is built from 15 residues. The V segment lost 4 bases and the J segment 4 bases; nucleotides outside the gene matches: 5. CDR1 is MNHNS and CDR2 is SASEGT in the germline V gene. CDR3 bases: TGTGCCAGCAGTGCAGCGGGAGGCAGATACAATGAGCAGTTCTTC. Its translation is CASSAAGGRYNEQFF.

CDR3 sequence (DNA): TGTGCCAGCACCGTCTCCGGGAAACCGGGTGAAAAACTGTTTTTT. It specifies CASTVSGKPGEKLFF. The chain has TRBV7-2 and TRBJ1-4; unclear D gene. The CDR3 totals 15 residues. V shed 7 bases and J shed 7 bases, with 19 bases lying between them. Germline assignment: CDR1 SGHTA and CDR2 FQGNSA.

The chain recombines TRBV20-1 with TRBJ2-7; D gene unclear. Trimming stripped 1 base from V and 2 bases from J, with 3 bases between. CDR3 length: 11 amino acids. CDR1 and CDR2 from the germline V gene are DFQATT and SNEGSKA (reference sequence). CDR3 sequence: CSARATYEQYF. The CDR3 nucleotides are TGCAGTGCTAGAGCAACCTACGAGCAGTACTTC.

The V call is TRBV9, the J call TRBJ2-1; perhaps TRBD1 as D (5 bases). The CDR3 extends over 15 amino acids. V lost 3 bases and J lost 4, with 14 bases in between. Per the germline V gene, CDR1 is SGDLS and CDR2 is YYNGEE. The CDR3 sequence is CASSGTGPKYNEQFF. The CDR3 DNA sequence: TGTGCCAGCAGCGGCACAGGACCGAAGTACAATGAGCAGTTCTTC.

The rearrangement uses TRBV6-6 and TRBJ2-7; D possibly corresponds to TRBD2 (5 bases). The germline gives CDR1 MNHNY, CDR2 SVGAGI (reference sequence). V was shortened by 5 bases and J by 4 bases, with 15 bases between the two germline ends. The CDR3 extends over 14 amino acids. The chain's CDR3 is CASSQGLARYEQYF. The CDR3 nucleotides read TGTGCCAGCAGTCAAGGACTCGCTAGATACGAGCAGTACTTC.

J is TRBJ2-7 and V is TRBV7-2; D perhaps matches TRBD1 (6 bases). This CDR3 comprises 14 residues. The V and J ends lost 4 bases and 2 bases respectively, with 12 bases between them. The germline gives CDR1 SGHTA, CDR2 FQGNSA. DNA for the CDR3: TGTGCCAGCAGCTACAGGGCAGGAACCTACGAGCAGTACTTC. Translation gives CASSYRAGTYEQYF.

The rearrangement uses TRBV28 and TRBJ1-1, with D maybe TRBD1 (5 bases). From germline, CDR1 is MDHEN and CDR2 SYDVKM. V dropped 3 bases and J dropped 4 bases, with 18 bases sitting between them. The CDR3 extends over 16 amino acids. CDR3 protein: CASSFRQGIGLTEAFF. The CDR3 DNA sequence: TGTGCCAGCAGTTTCCGGCAGGGTATTGGTCTCACTGAAGCTTTCTTT.

The chain couples TRBV6-5 to TRBJ2-5; D might be TRBD2 (5 bases). This CDR3 has 14 residues. Germline-derived CDR1 and CDR2 are MNHEY and SVGAGI. V gave up 0 bases and J gave up 1 base, with 6 bases separating them. The CDR3 DNA reads TGTGCCAGCAGTTACTCGCGGGTCCAAGAGACCCAGTACTTC. Translating it yields CASSYSRVQETQYF.

This clone was found a few times. The rearrangement uses TRBV4-1 and TRBJ1-1; 9 positions match TRBD1. From germline, CDR1 is MGHRA and CDR2 YSYEKL. CDR3 length equals 14 residues. The trim removed 5 bases at V and 7 bases at J, leaving 8 bases unmatched. CDR3 coding DNA: TGCGCCAGCAGCTACCGGGACAGGGCTTATGAAGCTTTCTTT. This codes for CASSYRDRAYEAFF.

This chain joins TRBV11-2 and TRBJ2-1, with 10 bases that match TRBD1. Trimming removed 1 base from V and 6 bases from J; junction bases left unmatched: 9. The CDR3 consists of 17 residues. CDR1 and CDR2 (germline): SGHAT, FQNNGV. CDR3 loop: CASSLATGTGEVNEQFF. For the CDR3, the DNA is TGTGCCAGCAGCTTAGCCACCGGGACAGGGGAGGTCAATGAGCAGTTCTTC.

This chain joins TRBV28 and TRBJ1-1; D remains ambiguous. V lost 5 bases, J lost 0 bases, and 4 bases lay in between. The CDR3 covers 12 residues. Germline V gene data show CDR1 as MDHEN and CDR2 as SYDVKM. Here the CDR3 reads CASSLVNTEAFF. Here the CDR3 DNA reads TGTGCCAGCAGTCTAGTGAACACTGAAGCTTTCTTT.

V and J are TRBV7-8 and TRBJ2-7; D is perhaps TRBD2 (5 bases). This CDR3 region has 15 residues. Trimming removed 1 base at V and 0 bases at J, with 10 bases between. Germline CDR1 and CDR2: SGHVS and FQNEAQ. CDR3 in amino acids: CASSLGGHSSYEQYF. Written as DNA, the CDR3 is TGTGCCAGCAGCTTAGGCGGGCACAGCTCCTACGAGCAGTACTTC.

The chain employs TRBV27 and TRBJ1-2; 8 bases are shared with TRBD1. The ends lost 5 bases at V and 5 bases at J; junction bases unmatched: 10. The CDR3 sequence is 15 residues long. CDR1 MNHEY and CDR2 SMNVEV come from the germline V gene (reference sequence). The CDR3 sequence is CASSPRQGRLYGYTF. The CDR3 bases are TGTGCCAGCAGTCCCCGACAGGGGCGACTTTATGGCTACACCTTC.

V gene TRBV4-2 combines with J gene TRBJ2-2, with a tentative D call TRBD1 (5 bases). The CDR3 length is 16 residues. V was shortened by 0 bases and J by 1 base, with 9 bases between the two germline ends. Germline V gene sequence: CDR1 LGHNA, CDR2 YNFKEQ. DNA of the CDR3: TGTGCCAGCAGCCAAGATCGACAGCAGAACACCGGGGAGCTGTTTTTT. It encodes CASSQDRQQNTGELFF.

The gene calls are TRBV7-9 and TRBJ1-1; no definite D call. Germline V gene sequence: CDR1 SEHNR, CDR2 FQNEAQ (reference sequence). CDR3 length: 12 amino acids. The germline V and J ends were trimmed by 5 bases and 1 base, with 5 bases remaining between them. CDR3 nucleotide sequence: TGTGCCAGCAGCCACTGGAACACTGAAGCTTTCTTT. This encodes CASSHWNTEAFF.

The chain is built from TRBV4-2 and TRBJ2-1; D uncertain. The CDR3 is 14 amino acids. Per the germline V gene, CDR1 is LGHNA and CDR2 is YNFKEQ. Trimming shortened V by 2 bases and J by 0 bases, and 5 bases separated the two germline ends. CDR3 DNA: TGTGCCAGCAGCCAACACAGCTCCTACAATGAGCAGTTCTTC. Its translation: CASSQHSSYNEQFF.

The rearrangement joins TRBV19 to TRBJ1-5; D remains ambiguous. With 5 bases removed from V and 1 base from J, the gap between germline ends came to 6 bases. This CDR3 has 13 amino acids. Germline V CDR1 and CDR2: LNHDA, SQIVND (reference sequence). Here the CDR3 reads CASSQASNQPQHF. The DNA of the CDR3 is TGTGCCAGTAGTCAGGCGAGCAATCAGCCCCAGCATTTT. Combining the CDR3 with reference TRBV19 and TRBJ1-5 gives the whole variable domain DGGITQSPKYLFRKEGQNVTLSCEQNLNHDAMYWYRQDPGQGLRLIYYSQIVNDFQKGDIAEGYSVSREKKESFPLTVTSAQKNPTAFYLCASSQASNQPQHFGDGTRLSIL.

The gene calls are TRBV7-3 and TRBJ1-3; D gene unclear. CDR1 and CDR2 from the germline V gene are SGHTA and FQGTGA. This CDR3 region has 13 residues. V lost 2 bases and J lost 7, with 9 bases in between. The CDR3 sequence is CASSLYARNTIYF. The CDR3 DNA follows: TGTGCCAGCAGCTTATATGCGAGGAACACCATATATTTT.

V usage is TRBV28 and J usage is TRBJ1-1; 7 bases fit TRBD1. The ends lost 3 bases at V and 4 bases at J; junction bases unmatched: 8. The germline CDR1 and CDR2 sequences are MDHEN and SYDVKM. This CDR3 has 15 residues. The CDR3 here is CASSLRGGLGTEAFF. CDR3 bases: TGTGCCAGCAGTTTGCGAGGGGGCTTGGGCACTGAAGCTTTCTTT.

The gene calls are TRBV28 and TRBJ1-3, with D hard to call. V lost 3 bases, J lost 2 bases, and 2 bases lay in between. CDR1 and CDR2 from the germline V gene are MDHEN and SYDVKM. CDR3 length equals 12 residues. CDR3 DNA: TGTGCCAGCAGTTTCGCTGGAAACACCATATATTTT. It specifies CASSFAGNTIYF.

The rearrangement links TRBV30 to TRBJ2-7; 8 bases match TRBD2. V gave up 0 bases and J gave up 3 bases; unmatched junction bases: 4. Looked up from germline, CDR1 is GTSNPN and CDR2 is SVGIG (reference sequence). This CDR3 is built from 14 residues. CDR3 loop: CAWSVREGSYEQYF. For the CDR3, the DNA is TGTGCCTGGAGTGTACGGGAGGGCAGCTACGAGCAGTACTTC.

This sequence joins TRBV29-1 and TRBJ2-3; 13 bases match TRBD2. Germline trimming cut 2 bases from V and 2 bases from J; bases unmatched to any gene: 10. The CDR3 is made up of 18 amino acids. Germline V gene sequence: CDR1 SQVTM, CDR2 ANQGSEA. The CDR3 reads CSVESIPGLAGDTDTQYF. As DNA, the CDR3 is TGCAGCGTTGAATCAATCCCCGGACTAGCGGGGGACACAGATACGCAGTATTTT.

The rearrangement uses TRBV15 and TRBJ1-4, with D unclear. V was pared by 9 bases and J by 0 bases, with 11 bases between. The CDR3 runs 14 residues. The V gene's germline CDR1 is LNHNV and CDR2 YYDKDF (reference sequence). The CDR3 spells CATRFPATNEKLFF. CDR3 bases: TGTGCCACTCGTTTCCCTGCAACTAATGAAAAACTGTTTTTT.

As DNA, the CDR3 is TGTGCCAGCAGTGAGGACAGGGGCCTTTATCAGCCCCAGCATTTT. Its protein is CASSEDRGLYQPQHF. J is TRBJ1-5 and V is TRBV2; TRBD1 aligns across 9 bases. With 3 bases clipped from V and 5 bases from J, the junction kept 5 bases outside the gene matches. CDR1 and CDR2 from the germline V gene are SNHLY and FYNNEI. There are 15 residues in the CDR3.

This chain connects TRBV7-9 to TRBJ2-2; D uncertain. The V and J ends lost 5 bases and 6 bases respectively, with 10 bases between them. CDR3 length: 13 residues. CDR1 is SEHNR, CDR2 FQNEAQ, per germline (reference sequence). CDR3 coding DNA: TGTGCCAGCAGCGCCGGGTTATCCGGGGAGCTGTTTTTT. It specifies CASSAGLSGELFF. Drawing the rest from reference TRBV7-9 and TRBJ2-2, the complete variable domain is DTGVSQNPRHKITKRGQNVTFRCDPISEHNRLYWYRQTLGQGPEFLTYFQNEAQLEKSRLLSDRFSAERPKGSFSTLEIQRTEQGDSAMYLCASSAGLSGELFFGEGSRLTVL.

The chain carries TRBV2 and TRBJ2-7; a weak D match, TRBD2 (5 bases). Trimming left V 1 base short and J 5 bases short, with 18 bases between. CDR3 length: 16 residues. Germline-derived CDR1 and CDR2 are SNHLY and FYNNEI. The CDR3 sequence is CASSEGVLGSGHEQYF. The CDR3 DNA reads TGTGCCAGCAGTGAAGGCGTTTTGGGGAGTGGGCACGAGCAGTACTTC. Using reference TRBV2 and TRBJ2-7 for the parts outside the CDR3, the full variable domain is EPEVTQTPSHQVTQMGQEVILRCVPISNHLYFYWYRQILGQKVEFLVSFYNNEISEKSEIFDDQFSVERPDGSNFTLKIRSTKLEDSAMYFCASSEGVLGSGHEQYFGPGTRLTVT.

The chain is built from TRBV11-2 and TRBJ2-1; 11 bases match TRBD2. Trimming took 1 base from V and 4 from J; bases not matched to a gene: 6. This CDR3 has 17 residues. CDR1 is SGHAT, CDR2 FQNNGV, per germline. CDR3 residues: CASSLVGTSGHYNEQFF. In nucleotides, the CDR3 is TGTGCCAGCAGCTTAGTGGGGACTAGCGGACATTACAATGAGCAGTTCTTC.

The J gene is TRBJ1-5, the V gene TRBV28, with a weak D call TRBD1 (6 bases). Germline CDR1 and CDR2: MDHEN and SYDVKM. The CDR3 covers 15 residues. The germline V and J ends were trimmed by 2 bases and 3 bases, with 11 bases remaining between them. The CDR3 DNA reads TGTGCCAGCAGTTTAAGCGGACAGAACAATCAGCCCCAGCATTTT. Its translation is CASSLSGQNNQPQHF.